This note documents a single T cell receptor (beta chain) sequence. The antigen is unknown. The data are from a study of T cells in Graves' hyperthyroidism and ophthalmopathy. Regarding the study as a whole: Patients with ophthalmopathy were separated from those with stable hyperthyroidism by a 13 V-J model.

From germline, CDR1 is SGDLS and CDR2 YYNGEE. The CDR3 length is 16 residues. V dropped 0 bases and J dropped 0 bases, with 10 bases sitting between them. RNA transcripts were the template for amplifying TCR beta CDR3 regions. TCR CDR3 underwent first-round RT-PCR with the HTBI primer set. TCRdb redid the calling of the multiplex PCR reads with MiXCR, one entry per CDR3 protein. This table holds 300,000 to 450,000 distinct CDR3 sequences, around 20% found once. The chain combines TRBV9 with TRBJ1-3; D gene unclear. The clonotype originates from a man aged 18 to 29 with Graves' ophthalmopathy. Sequencing input: blood. CDR3 nucleotides: TGTGCCAGCAGCGTAGGTTCAGTCCTCTCTGGAAACACCATATATTTT. This codes for CASSVGSVLSGNTIYF. The whole variable domain, filled in from reference TRBV9 and TRBJ1-3, reads DSGVTQTPKHLITATGQRVTLRCSPRSGDLSVYWYQQSLDQGLQFLIQYYNGEERAKGNILERFSAQQFPDLHSELNLSSLELGDSALYFCASSVGSVLSGNTIYFGEGSWLTVV.